This TCR beta chain was sequenced in a study of blood T cell repertoires in COVID-19. Per the original methods: Amplification of reference gene primers provided the estimated nucleated cell counts. The table came from immunoSEQ multiplex PCR; TCRdb's copy has only in-frame clones and leaves some out. D and trimming come from the DNA, and the V and J calls and clone size come from that table. The sample lists approximately 140,000 clones, about four fifths seen once, with under 10% in the top ten. Germline V gives CDR1 SGHDN, CDR2 FVKESK. The CDR3 runs to 15 residues. V was cut by 4 bases and J by 1 base, with 11 bases left in between.

Sequenced input: peripheral blood. This clonotype was sampled from a man under 40 with COVID-19, enrolled during active disease. V and J are TRBV14 and TRBJ2-1; the D gene is possibly TRBD1 (6 bases). CDR3 sequence reads: CASSRKQGSYNEQFF. CDR3 in DNA: TGTGCCAGCAGCCGCAAACAGGGATCCTACAATGAGCAGTTCTTC.